This TCR beta chain was profiled in a study of T cell repertoires in ileal Crohn's disease. Turning to the study itself: At surgery, about 34% of patients smoked, with median disease duration around 8 years. Study-wide findings and caveats: Compared with non-smokers, active smokers at surgery showed more clonal expansions.

Sequencing used immunoSEQ multiplex PCR; TCRdb keeps in-frame clones, though not all of them. Of roughly 31,000 clones listed, around three quarters were seen once; the top ten hold 15% to 20%. As regards this clone: The target antigen is unknown.

The sample was ileal tissue. This clonotype originated in an adult with Crohn's disease.

The CDR3 bases are TGTGCCAGCAGCTGGACAGGGAACAATGAGCAGTTCTTC. Amino acids: CASSWTGNNEQFF. The chain employs TRBV7-3 and TRBJ2-1, with 8 nucleotides matching TRBD1. J was trimmed by 5 bases and V by 4 bases; bases with no gene match: 1. Germline CDR1 is SGHTA and CDR2 is FQGTGA. The CDR3 has 13 residues.